This passage covers 12 T cell receptor beta chains from one sample sequenced in a study of T cell repertoires in ileal Crohn's disease. The assay was immunoSEQ multiplex PCR, and TCRdb's table has in-frame clones only and misses some. The table lists approximately 5,700 clones, around 89% of them singletons, with 0.65% to 0.95% in the top ten. The sorted cells were lamina propria lymphocytes from surgical specimens, first isolated by density gradient. Sequencing was carried out using CD4+ T cells from ileum. These receptors came from an adult with Crohn's disease. Some clones in this sample may be carry-over from other donors' samples.

This rearrangement joins TRBV7-8 to TRBJ2-7; 9 nucleotides match TRBD2. CDR1 and CDR2 (germline): SGHVS, FQNEAQ. The CDR3 totals 14 residues. The V and J ends lost 4 bases and 2 bases, in that order; junction bases with no gene match: 3. CDR3 protein: CASSYQRGAYEQYF. CDR3 sequence (DNA): TGTGCCAGCAGCTACCAGCGGGGGGCCTACGAGCAGTACTTC.

This clone showed up just once. V usage is TRBV5-1 and J usage is TRBJ1-1; D is unresolved. Germline values: CDR1 SGHRS, CDR2 YFSETQ. The CDR3 has 15 residues. The germline V and J ends were trimmed by 1 base and 1 base, with 11 bases remaining between them. The CDR3, as DNA: TGCGCCAGCAGCTTGAATATTCAGGAGAACACTGAAGCTTTCTTT. Encoded protein: CASSLNIQENTEAFF.

The chain has TRBV11-1 and TRBJ1-2; maybe TRBD1 (6 bases). Trimming took 6 bases from V and 8 from J, leaving 16 bases between them. The germline V gene has CDR1 SGHAT and CDR2 FQDESV (reference sequence). This CDR3 comprises 13 residues. The CDR3 DNA sequence: TGTGCCAGCAGTTCCACAGGGAGTGGCGGCTACACCTTC. This translates into CASSSTGSGGYTF.

The chain carries TRBV28 and TRBJ1-2, with 7 bases aligning to TRBD1. CDR1 MDHEN and CDR2 SYDVKM come from the germline V gene. CDR3 length: 14 residues. With 6 bases clipped from V and 1 base from J, the junction kept 5 bases outside the gene matches. CDR3 sequence: CASRAGTDNYGYTF. In DNA form, the CDR3 reads TGTGCCAGCAGGGCCGGGACAGATAACTATGGCTACACCTTC.

The V gene is TRBV30, the J gene TRBJ2-1, with TRBD2 identical over 10 bases. V was clipped by 4 bases and J by 3 bases; unmatched bases: 12. The CDR3 has 17 amino acids. The germline CDR1 and CDR2 sequences are GTSNPN and SVGIG (reference sequence). The CDR3 here is CAWTPRRAGGVYNEQFF. CDR3 bases: TGTGCCTGGACCCCAAGAAGAGCGGGAGGGGTCTACAATGAGCAGTTCTTC. Filled out from reference TRBV30 and TRBJ2-1, the complete variable domain reads SQTIHQWPATLVQPVGSPLSLECTVEGTSNPNLYWYRQAAGRGLQLLFYSVGIGQISSEVPQNLSASRPQDRQFILSSKKLLLSDSGFYLCAWTPRRAGGVYNEQFFGPGTRLTVL.

This chain uses TRBV7-9 with TRBJ2-1, with a tentative D call TRBD2 (5 bases). The germline gives CDR1 SEHNR, CDR2 FQNEAQ (reference sequence). Trimming cost V 6 bases and J 6 bases, with 12 bases left between them. CDR3 length: 13 residues. CDR3 DNA sequence: TGTGCCAGCAGGGGGAGTTCCGGCAATGAGCAGTTCTTC. It codes for CASRGSSGNEQFF.

The chain couples TRBV14 to TRBJ2-2, with D tentatively TRBD1 (5 bases). CDR3 length: 16 residues. CDR1 and CDR2 (germline): SGHDN, FVKESK. V lost 1 base, J lost 0 bases, and 9 bases lay in between. For the CDR3, the DNA is TGTGCCAGCAGCCAAGTTTGGACACCGAACACCGGGGAGCTGTTTTTT. Its protein product is CASSQVWTPNTGELFF.

The CDR3 DNA reads TGTGCCAGCAGCCCCGTGGGACAGGGGGACGAGCAGTACTTC. Protein product: CASSPVGQGDEQYF. The chain couples TRBV4-2 to TRBJ2-7; 11 bases map to TRBD1. The germline V gene has CDR1 LGHNA and CDR2 YNFKEQ. The length of the CDR3 is 14 residues. V gave up 4 bases and J gave up 5 bases; unmatched junction bases: 4.

CDR3 coding DNA: TGTGCCAGCAGCTTACGGCGGCGGGACACTGAAGCTTTCTTT. Translation: CASSLRRRDTEAFF. This chain uses TRBV5-6 with TRBJ1-1; no reliable D call. Trimming left V 2 bases short and J 3 bases short, with 11 bases between. CDR1 is SGHDT and CDR2 is YYEEEE in the germline V gene. The CDR3 covers 14 residues.

V usage is TRBV7-2 and J usage is TRBJ2-1; 9 bases match TRBD2. The CDR3 is 15 residues long. Trimming removed 2 bases from V and 9 bases from J; junction bases left unmatched: 8. The germline CDR1 and CDR2 sequences are SGHTA and FQGNSA. The CDR3 protein is CASSLSTSGSREQFF. CDR3 DNA: TGTGCCAGCAGCTTAAGTACTAGCGGGTCCCGTGAGCAGTTCTTC.

V is TRBV7-2 and J is TRBJ1-1; 8 bases map to TRBD1. Germline loops: CDR1 SGHTA, CDR2 FQGNSA. The CDR3 sequence is 15 residues long. Trimming cost V 1 base and J 6 bases; bases outside gene matches: 7. This chain's CDR3 is CTSSLDDRGSSEAFF. The CDR3 coding sequence is TGTACCAGCAGCTTAGATGACAGGGGATCTTCTGAAGCTTTCTTT.

V usage is TRBV30 and J usage is TRBJ1-6, with D unresolved. Germline CDR1 is GTSNPN and CDR2 is SVGIG (reference sequence). The V end was cut by 6 bases, the J end by 10 bases, with 16 bases between. CDR3 length equals 13 residues. In DNA, the CDR3 is TGTGCCTGTACGATGGCAGGCGGGTCACCCCTCCACTTT. Its protein product is CACTMAGGSPLHF. The variable domain in full, with the rest retrieved from reference TRBV30 and TRBJ1-6, is SQTIHQWPATLVQPVGSPLSLECTVEGTSNPNLYWYRQAAGRGLQLLFYSVGIGQISSEVPQNLSASRPQDRQFILSSKKLLLSDSGFYLCACTMAGGSPLHFGNGTRLTVT.